This passage covers 14 T cell receptor beta chains from one sample sequenced in a study of blood T cells in healthy people across ages. Combining a sample-barcoded 5' primer with a J-beta primer mix, a second PCR ran for about 7 to 11 cycles. One entry per CDR3 protein results from TCRdb running MiXCR on the 5' RACE reads. The sample lists about 1.6 million distinct CDR3 sequences, almost 35% occurring once. What was sequenced was blood. All receptors come from a woman between 25 and 40 years old in good health.

Only a few counts were recorded for this clonotype. The V and J genes are TRBV6-1 and TRBJ1-2, with 9 bases that match TRBD1. Trimming removed 6 bases from V and 6 bases from J; junction bases left unmatched: 8. CDR1 is MNHNS and CDR2 is SASEGT in the germline V gene. CDR3 length equals 14 residues. The DNA of the CDR3 is TGTGCCAGCAGGGAGCTGGGACAGGGAGATGGCTACACCTTC. Amino acid sequence: CASRELGQGDGYTF.

This chain links TRBV21-1 with TRBJ2-2; TRBD1 reflects the table's D call only, with no check against the DNA. TRBV21-1 is assigned pseudogene status. There are 17 residues in the CDR3. The DNA for the CDR3 is TGTGCCAGCAGCAAAGTAGTGAGGGACAGGGGTACCGGGGAGCTGTTTTTT. Translation gives CASSKVVRDRGTGELFF.

This clonotype was counted only a few times. This chain uses TRBV29-1 with TRBJ2-1, with a tentative D call TRBD2 (5 bases). The CDR3 contains 16 residues. CDR1 SQVTM and CDR2 ANQGSEA come from the germline V gene. The V gene lost 7 bases and the J gene lost 0 bases, with 19 bases spanning the gap. CDR3 amino acids: CSAPGERPGSYNEQFF. CDR3 sequence (DNA): TGCAGCGCCCCTGGGGAGCGGCCCGGCTCCTACAATGAGCAGTTCTTC.

V gene TRBV30 combines with J gene TRBJ1-2, with D perhaps TRBD1 (5 bases). Germline V lookup: CDR1 GTSNPN, CDR2 SVGIG (reference sequence). The CDR3 contains 14 residues. Trimming removed 6 bases from V and 2 bases from J, with 16 bases in between. This chain's CDR3 is CACQLRGANYGYTF. The CDR3 nucleotides are TGTGCCTGTCAACTTCGCGGGGCCAACTATGGCTACACCTTC. The full variable domain, with the rest looked up from reference TRBV30 and TRBJ1-2, is SQTIHQWPATLVQPVGSPLSLECTVEGTSNPNLYWYRQAAGRGLQLLFYSVGIGQISSEVPQNLSASRPQDRQFILSSKKLLLSDSGFYLCACQLRGANYGYTFGSGTRLTVV.

This clonotype was seen more than once but under ten times. This rearrangement joins TRBV4-3 to TRBJ2-5, with unresolved D. Trimming took 3 bases from V and 6 from J, leaving 26 bases between them. CDR1 LGHNA and CDR2 YSLEER come from the germline V gene. This CDR3 spans 18 amino acids. As DNA, the CDR3 is TGCGCCAGCAGCCAGTTACCTACAGCGTTCCCGACCGACCAGACCCAGTACTTC. This codes for CASSQLPTAFPTDQTQYF.

This clonotype was observed a single time. The chain recombines TRBV5-1 with TRBJ2-7; the match to TRBD1 covers 7 bases. V lost 2 bases, J lost 9 bases, and 14 bases stayed unmatched. The CDR3 consists of 15 residues. Germline V gene data show CDR1 as SGHRS and CDR2 as YFSETQ. This chain's CDR3 is CASSLGGTALNGQYF. The CDR3 DNA reads as TGCGCCAGCAGCTTAGGTGGGACAGCCCTCAACGGGCAGTACTTC.

This clonotype was observed a few times. The chain carries TRBV20-1 and TRBJ1-1, with TRBD1 as a possible D gene (5 bases). Germline CDR1 DFQATT, CDR2 SNEGSKA (reference sequence). Trimming shortened V by 4 bases and J by 0 bases, and 18 bases separated the two germline ends. The CDR3 runs 16 residues. CDR3 nucleotide sequence: TGCAGTGCTACGCCGGCCGGGGGGGTTATGAACACTGAAGCTTTCTTT. It encodes CSATPAGGVMNTEAFF.

A few counts support this clonotype. The gene calls are TRBV12-3 or TRBV12-4 and TRBJ1-1; D might be TRBD1 (5 bases). V lost 0 bases, J lost 0 bases, and 11 bases lay in between. This CDR3 is 16 amino acids long. The CDR3 DNA reads as TGTGCCAGCAGTTTAGCGGCGTCAGGGATGAACACTGAAGCTTTCTTT. This gives the protein CASSLAASGMNTEAFF.

The V and J genes are TRBV20-1 and TRBJ2-5; 7 positions agree with TRBD1. Germline CDR1 DFQATT, CDR2 SNEGSKA (reference sequence). The CDR3 is 17 amino acids. V shed 4 bases, J shed 2 bases, and the junction held 16 bases outside the gene matches. The DNA for the CDR3 is TGCAGTGCTATTGATTCACAGGGGAGCCAACCTCAAGAGACCCAGTACTTC. Its translation is CSAIDSQGSQPQETQYF.

In its sample, this clonotype was seen a few times. The chain joins TRBV20-1 to TRBJ2-1; unclear D gene. V was pared by 0 bases and J by 0 bases, with 9 bases between. The CDR3 is made up of 15 amino acids. CDR1 DFQATT and CDR2 SNEGSKA come from the germline V gene (reference sequence). The CDR3 DNA reads as TGCAGTGCTAGAGATCAATCTAGCTCCTACAATGAGCAGTTCTTC. Its protein is CSARDQSSSYNEQFF.

J is TRBJ2-1 and V is TRBV6-5, with D possibly matching TRBD1 (6 bases). With 0 bases removed from V and 5 bases from J, the gap between germline ends came to 14 bases. Germline V gives CDR1 MNHEY, CDR2 SVGAGI. The CDR3 is 16 amino acids. The CDR3 bases are TGTGCCAGCAGTTACTCGATGGAACAGGGAGACAATGAGCAGTTCTTC. Residues: CASSYSMEQGDNEQFF.

This clonotype showed up just a few times. The V gene is TRBV7-2, the J gene TRBJ2-5; D remains ambiguous. CDR1 is SGHTA and CDR2 is FQGNSA in the germline V gene. V lost 5 bases and J 3 bases, leaving 16 bases between the germline ends. CDR3 length: 15 residues. The DNA of the CDR3 is TGTGCCAGCAGCGCAGAGCCTGAACGGGAAGAGACCCAGTACTTC. It specifies CASSAEPEREETQYF.

This clonotype was observed a few times. The chain is built from TRBV5-1 and TRBJ2-5; the match to TRBD2 covers 11 bases. Germline V gene sequence: CDR1 SGHRS, CDR2 YFSETQ. CDR3 length equals 15 residues. With 4 bases clipped from V and 5 bases from J, the junction kept 7 bases outside the gene matches. The CDR3 loop is CASSLLSGGAETQYF. The CDR3 DNA is TGCGCCAGCAGCCTTCTTAGCGGGGGGGCGGAGACCCAGTACTTC.

J is TRBJ2-3 and V is TRBV12-3 or TRBV12-4; 7 positions agree with TRBD1. The CDR3 is 16 amino acids. V trimming: 6 bases; J trimming: 2 bases; junction bases outside the gene matches: 11. CDR3 sequence: CASSPLRDSATDTQYF. DNA for the CDR3: TGTGCCAGCAGCCCCCTTAGGGACAGCGCCACAGATACGCAGTATTTT.